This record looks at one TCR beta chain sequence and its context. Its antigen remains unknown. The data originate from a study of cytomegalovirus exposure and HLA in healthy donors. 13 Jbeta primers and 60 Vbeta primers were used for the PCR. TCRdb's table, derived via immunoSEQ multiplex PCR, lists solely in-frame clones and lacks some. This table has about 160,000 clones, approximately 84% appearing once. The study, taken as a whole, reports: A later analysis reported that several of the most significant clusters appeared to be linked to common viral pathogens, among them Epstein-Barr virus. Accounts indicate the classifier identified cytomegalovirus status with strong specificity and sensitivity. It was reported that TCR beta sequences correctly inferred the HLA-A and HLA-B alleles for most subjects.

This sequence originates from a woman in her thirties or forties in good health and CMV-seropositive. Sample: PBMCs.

In DNA, the CDR3 is TGTGCCAGCAGCCGCGACAGGGGGCGGCAGCCCCAGCATTTT. It yields the protein CASSRDRGRQPQHF. The chain has TRBV7-2 and TRBJ1-5, with 10 positions matching TRBD1. The V segment lost 5 bases and the J segment 7 bases; nucleotides outside the gene matches: 5. Germline lookup yields CDR1 SGHTA and CDR2 FQGNSA. The CDR3 contains 14 residues. The complete variable domain, with remaining parts taken from reference TRBV7-2 and TRBJ1-5, reads GAGVSQSPSNKVTEKGKDVELRCDPISGHTALYWYRQSLGQGLEFLIYFQGNSAPDKSGLPSDRFSAERTGGSVSTLTIQRTQQEDSAVYLCASSRDRGRQPQHFGDGTRLSIL.